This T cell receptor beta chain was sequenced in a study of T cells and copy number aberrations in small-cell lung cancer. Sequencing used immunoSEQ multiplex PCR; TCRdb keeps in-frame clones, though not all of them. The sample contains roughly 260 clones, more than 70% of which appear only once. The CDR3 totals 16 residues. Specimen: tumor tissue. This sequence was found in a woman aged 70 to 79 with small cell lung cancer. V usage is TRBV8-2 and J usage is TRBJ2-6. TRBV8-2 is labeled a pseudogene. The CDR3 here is CGTTTRTQSRANVLTF. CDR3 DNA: TGTGGCACAACGACCAGAACACAAAGTCGGGCCAACGTCCTGACTTTC.